Listed below are T cell receptor beta chains from one sample, sequenced in a study of T cell responses to AZD1222 COVID-19 vaccine. Here immunoSEQ multiplex PCR was the method, and the copy in TCRdb shows in-frame clones only, minus some. The data show some 130,000 clones, with 80% to 90% seen just once and around 1.6% held by the top ten. The specimen was peripheral blood, collected on day 0 of AZD1222 vaccination. The receptors here all came from an adult in good health. CDR3s include the opening cysteine and the closing phenylalanine or tryptophan. A D gene is named only where the DNA matches it firmly. Clone size is given for some rows only: seen once, a few or many times, or a class if the clone is expanded.

D gene: TRBD1; V gene: TRBV5-1; clone size: .; J gene: TRBJ2-3; CDR3 DNA: TGCGCCAGCAGCTTGTTCGGACAGGGTACAGATACGCAGTATTTT; CDR3 protein: CASSLFGQGTDTQYF
D gene: TRBD1; V gene: TRBV5-6; clone size: .; J gene: TRBJ2-7; CDR3 DNA: TGTGCCAGCAGCGTGGGGACAGGGGGCTACGAGCAGTACTTC; CDR3 protein: CASSVGTGGYEQYF
D gene: TRBD1; V gene: TRBV24-1; clone size: .; J gene: TRBJ1-4; CDR3 DNA: TGTGCCACCAGTGATCCAAAAGAGACAGGGCAAAATGAAAAACTGTTTTTT; CDR3 protein: CATSDPKETGQNEKLFF
D gene: .; V gene: TRBV3-1/TRBV3-2; clone size: few; J gene: TRBJ1-3; CDR3 DNA: TGTGCCAGCAGCCAAAAGGGCCGGGGGCCCGGAAACACCATATATTTT; CDR3 protein: CASSQKGRGPGNTIYF
D gene: .; V gene: TRBV6-2/TRBV6-3; clone size: .; J gene: TRBJ1-5; CDR3 DNA: TGTGCCAGCAGTTACGGTGGGGTGGGAAGCAATCAGCCCCAGCATTTT; CDR3 protein: CASSYGGVGSNQPQHF
D gene: .; V gene: TRBV7-2; clone size: .; J gene: TRBJ1-5; CDR3 DNA: TGTGCCAGCGGCAGGGGCCGAGAGAATCAGCCCCAGCATTTT; CDR3 protein: CASGRGRENQPQHF
D gene: TRBD1; V gene: TRBV3-1/TRBV3-2; clone size: .; J gene: TRBJ2-7; CDR3 DNA: TGTGCCAGCAGCCAATGGTTGCTCGGACAGGGTTATGAGCAGTACTTC; CDR3 protein: CASSQWLLGQGYEQYF
D gene: .; V gene: TRBV5-6; clone size: .; J gene: TRBJ1-2; CDR3 DNA: TGTGCCAGCAGCTACCTGCGGGTCAACTATGGCTACACCTTC; CDR3 protein: CASSYLRVNYGYTF
D gene: TRBD2; V gene: TRBV5-6; clone size: .; J gene: TRBJ2-1; CDR3 DNA: TGTGCCAGCAGTCGCACCCGGGGGGTTGAGCAGTTCTTC; CDR3 protein: CASSRTRGVEQFF
D gene: TRBD1; V gene: TRBV5-6; clone size: .; J gene: TRBJ1-2; CDR3 DNA: TGTGCCAGCAGTAAGACAGGGTTCGGCTACACCTTC; CDR3 protein: CASSKTGFGYTF